Following are 13 T cell receptor beta chains from one sample sequenced in a study of cytomegalovirus exposure and HLA in healthy donors. A multiplex PCR was run with 60 Vbeta primers and 13 Jbeta primers. Libraries were prepared by immunoSEQ multiplex PCR; TCRdb keeps only in-frame clonotypes and omits some of them. The table shows over 50,000 clones, with around 75% occurring only once. The sample consisted of PBMCs. The receptors were sampled from a man in his fifties or sixties in good health and CMV-seropositive.

The chain recombines TRBV28 with TRBJ1-4; maybe TRBD1 (5 bases). Per the germline V gene, CDR1 is MDHEN and CDR2 is SYDVKM. V lost 5 bases and J lost 3, with 19 bases in between. This CDR3 has 17 amino acids. CDR3 coding DNA: TGTGCCAGCAGTCCCGTTGGTCATGGGGCTCCTAATGAAAAACTGTTTTTT. It encodes CASSPVGHGAPNEKLFF.

The V and J genes are TRBV7-9 and TRBJ1-4; 9 bases agree with TRBD1. This CDR3 region has 14 residues. Losses at the gene ends were 1 base for V and 10 bases for J; bases not matched to a gene: 4. CDR1 is SEHNR, CDR2 FQNEAQ, per germline (reference sequence). CDR3 in amino acids: CASSLETQGAKLFF. DNA of the CDR3: TGTGCCAGCAGCTTAGAGACACAGGGGGCAAAACTGTTTTTT.

Remarks on this clone: As the CDR3 is not closed by the conserved phenylalanine or tryptophan, this likely results from a read error. J is TRBJ2-3 and V is TRBV27, with 7 bases lining up with TRBD1. From germline, CDR1 is MNHEY and CDR2 SMNVEV (reference sequence). The CDR3 spans 13 residues. The ends lost 8 bases at V and 6 bases at J; junction bases unmatched: 8. The CDR3 spells CASYDRAADTQYL. The CDR3 DNA sequence: TGTGCCAGCTATGACAGGGCGGCGGATACGCAGTATTTG.

The chain recombines TRBV28 with TRBJ1-5, with 9 positions matching TRBD1. There are 15 residues in the CDR3. The V gene's germline CDR1 is MDHEN and CDR2 SYDVKM. After removal of 6 bases from V and 2 bases from J, the junction contained 5 bases not matched to a gene. CDR3 sequence (DNA): TGTGCCAGCAGACCAACAGGGGGCGGCAATCAGCCCCAGCATTTT. It specifies CASRPTGGGNQPQHF.

The chain employs TRBV27 and TRBJ1-1; D unclear. The length of the CDR3 is 13 residues. V gave up 3 bases and J gave up 5 bases, with 10 bases separating them. Looked up from germline, CDR1 is MNHEY and CDR2 is SMNVEV (reference sequence). DNA for the CDR3: TGTGCCAGCAGTTTGGTGGCGGGGACTGAAGCTTTCTTT. Translated: CASSLVAGTEAFF.

The CDR3 region is CASTSQGASSHAQYF. The CDR3 DNA reads as TGTGCCAGCACCTCCCAGGGGGCCAGCTCCCACGCGCAGTACTTC. The J gene is TRBJ2-7, the V gene TRBV9; 8 bases agree with TRBD1. The germline CDR1 and CDR2 sequences are SGDLS and YYNGEE. V dropped 6 bases and J dropped 9; count of bases not matched to a gene: 17. The CDR3 length is 15 residues.

V usage is TRBV5-1 and J usage is TRBJ2-3; 8 bases line up with TRBD1. Germline CDR1 and CDR2: SGHRS and YFSETQ. CDR3 length equals 15 residues. The J segment lost 6 bases and the V segment lost 0 bases, leaving 6 bases of the junction unmatched. DNA of the CDR3: TGCGCCAGCAGCTTGGCAGGACAGGGCGCGGATACGCAGTATTTT. Translation gives CASSLAGQGADTQYF. Drawing the rest from reference TRBV5-1 and TRBJ2-3, the complete variable domain is KAGVTQTPRYLIKTRGQQVTLSCSPISGHRSVSWYQQTPGQGLQFLFEYFSETQRNKGNFPGRFSGRQFSNSRSEMNVSTLELGDSALYLCASSLAGQGADTQYFGPGTRLTVL.

The chain carries TRBV27 and TRBJ2-3; TRBD2 might be the D (7 bases). Germline-derived CDR1 and CDR2 are MNHEY and SMNVEV (reference sequence). This CDR3 contains 17 residues. Deletions cut 7 bases from V and 2 bases from J, with 22 bases between. CDR3 in amino acids: CASTPGGGGFYTDTQYF. The DNA of the CDR3 is TGTGCCAGCACCCCGGGGGGCGGGGGTTTCTACACAGATACGCAGTATTTT.

The V gene is TRBV28, the J gene TRBJ1-5; D uncertain. This CDR3 has 15 amino acids. Between the trimmed V and J ends, which lost 1 base and 13 bases, there was a span of 20 bases. CDR1 is MDHEN and CDR2 is SYDVKM in the germline V gene. CDR3 in amino acids: CASSLFSGDPRLQHF. The CDR3 DNA follows: TGTGCCAGCAGTTTATTCTCAGGTGACCCCAGATTACAGCATTTT.

The sample holds a few counts of this clone. The junction departs from germline at one end; a sequencing error may be responsible. The gene calls are TRBV2 and TRBJ2-3; possible D gene TRBD1, 6 bases. The J call may be incorrect, as the DNA end agrees better with TRBJ1-5. The CDR3 runs 17 residues. The germline gives CDR1 SNHLY, CDR2 FYNNEI. The CDR3 loop reads CVSSETSSGGPTDTQHF. Here the CDR3 DNA reads TGTGTCAGCAGTGAAACGTCTAGCGGGGGCCCCACAGATACGCAGCATTTT.

This clone came up once. The V call is TRBV7-8, the J call TRBJ2-3, with D perhaps matching TRBD2 (6 bases). The CDR3 spans 16 residues. The germline gives CDR1 SGHVS, CDR2 FQNEAQ. The ends were cut back, 5 bases at V and 2 bases at J, with 17 bases in the middle. CDR3 nucleotides: TGTGCCAGCAGCAGCAGGGACTCCCTCTACACAGATACGCAGTATTTT. Translated, it gives CASSSRDSLYTDTQYF.

CDR3 sequence: CASRPGTGGTEAFF. Here the CDR3 DNA reads TGTGCCAGCAGGCCCGGGACAGGGGGGACTGAAGCTTTCTTT. The rearrangement uses TRBV28 and TRBJ1-1, with TRBD1 matching 11 bases. Germline assignment: CDR1 MDHEN and CDR2 SYDVKM. V lost 6 bases and J lost 5; bases outside the gene matches: 5. The CDR3 is 14 amino acids.

This clone was picked up a small number of times. This chain joins TRBV7-2 and TRBJ1-1; unclear D gene. The V end was cut by 1 base, the J end by 1 base, with 10 bases between. The germline CDR1 and CDR2 sequences are SGHTA and FQGNSA. The CDR3 consists of 15 residues. This chain's CDR3 is CASSLDQNGNTEAFF. In nucleotides, the CDR3 is TGTGCCAGCAGCTTAGATCAAAACGGGAACACTGAAGCTTTCTTT. Filled out from reference TRBV7-2 and TRBJ1-1, the complete variable domain reads GAGVSQSPSNKVTEKGKDVELRCDPISGHTALYWYRQSLGQGLEFLIYFQGNSAPDKSGLPSDRFSAERTGGSVSTLTIQRTQQEDSAVYLCASSLDQNGNTEAFFGQGTRLTVV.